These T cell receptor beta chains were read from a single sample in a study of blood T cell repertoires in COVID-19. Assay: immunoSEQ multiplex PCR; the TCRdb copy retains only in-frame clones and omits some. The sample carries over 90,000 clones, around 81% recorded once. The material sequenced was peripheral blood. These receptors were obtained from a man aged 80 or over with COVID-19, enrolled during active disease. Each CDR3 is given without its conserved first and last residue.

J: TRBJ2-5; V: TRBV25-1; CDR3: ASSEGGGGQETQY
J: TRBJ1-1; V: TRBV5-1; CDR3: ASSSTIGATSEAF
J: TRBJ1-1; V: TRBV5-1; CDR3: ASSGGQGRTEAF
J: TRBJ1-4; V: TRBV7-2; CDR3: ASSLNRGANEKLF
J: TRBJ2-3; V: TRBV30; CDR3: AWNLGTPGTSTGTQY
J: TRBJ1-3; V: TRBV30; CDR3: AWSAGFKAGNTIY
J: TRBJ1-5; V: TRBV7-2; CDR3: ASSRGQVSQPQH
J: TRBJ1-2; V: TRBV5-8; CDR3: ASSPGTASITGGYT
J: TRBJ2-1; V: TRBV6-4; CDR3: ASSEISGGVSEF
J: TRBJ1-5; V: TRBV19; CDR3: ASSIGQGYQPQH
J: TRBJ2-7; V: TRBV28; CDR3: ASSGAGQGAGEQY
J: TRBJ1-3; V: TRBV4-2; CDR3: ASSQETAGNTIY
J: TRBJ1-2; V: TRBV28; CDR3: ASSLGGARGGVGSRYT
J: TRBJ2-7; V: TRBV27; CDR3: ASSAEPGQGATYEQY
J: TRBJ2-4; V: TRBV30; CDR3: AWTLAGGLAKNIQY
J: TRBJ1-5; V: TRBV3-1/TRBV3-2; CDR3: ASSQNSGQPQH
J: TRBJ2-5; V: TRBV7-2; CDR3: ASSLPGGPGTQY
J: TRBJ1-4; V: TRBV21-1; CDR3: ASSTPDRENEKLF
J: TRBJ2-7; V: TRBV28; CDR3: ASSPSRGPYEQY
J: TRBJ1-2; V: TRBV18; CDR3: ASSRQGANYGYT
J: TRBJ2-7; V: TRBV6-6; CDR3: ASSTGQGTEQY
J: TRBJ2-7; V: TRBV11-2; CDR3: ASSFSRGFTEQY
J: TRBJ1-6; V: TRBV2; CDR3: ASSERAGENSPLH
J: TRBJ2-7; V: TRBV10-3; CDR3: AIKEYEQY
J: TRBJ2-2; V: TRBV5-1; CDR3: ASRLQGGYTGELF
J: TRBJ2-1; V: TRBV4-2; CDR3: ASSQDALAGYNEQF
J: TRBJ2-5; V: TRBV19; CDR3: ASSGPRTSGSPGAQY
J: TRBJ1-1; V: TRBV2; CDR3: ASSETSGGTTVTEAF
J: TRBJ2-7; V: TRBV18; CDR3: ASSPGTGSSYEQY
J: TRBJ2-3; V: TRBV7-2; CDR3: ASSMGLAGGTDTQY
J: TRBJ2-5; V: TRBV11-1; CDR3: ASSSDRGETQY
J: TRBJ2-1; V: TRBV28; CDR3: ASGGNEQF
J: TRBJ1-3; V: TRBV5-1; CDR3: ASSLSGYSGNTIY
J: TRBJ2-7; V: TRBV9; CDR3: ASSAAPGQSYEQY
J: TRBJ1-4; V: TRBV18; CDR3: ASSRDSLSGNEKLF
J: TRBJ2-7; V: TRBV18; CDR3: ASSPTTGEEQY
J: TRBJ1-1; V: TRBV5-4; CDR3: AYGTGGNTEAF
J: TRBJ2-1; V: TRBV19; CDR3: ASRTSGGSNNEQF
J: TRBJ2-7; V: TRBV20-1; CDR3: SASEDRSPYEQY
J: TRBJ1-2; V: TRBV19; CDR3: ASTGAGTGSYGYT
J: TRBJ2-7; V: TRBV3-1/TRBV3-2; CDR3: ASSQGPRGVFSRTSGGEYYEQY
J: TRBJ1-4; V: TRBV18; CDR3: ASSPTGTSEKLF
J: TRBJ1-1; V: TRBV19; CDR3: ASIEGRVGGTEAF
J: TRBJ2-1; V: TRBV5-4; CDR3: ASSLAGARPSYNEQF
J: TRBJ1-5; V: TRBV5-6; CDR3: ASSLGQGNRNQPQH
J: TRBJ1-1; V: TRBV12-3/TRBV12-4; CDR3: ASSSIQNTEAF
J: TRBJ2-3; V: TRBV19; CDR3: ASSQQGGTQY
J: TRBJ2-5; V: TRBV11-3; CDR3: ASSQGLAGVGETQY
J: TRBJ2-5; V: TRBV7-9; CDR3: ASSLLQGYLGKETQY
J: TRBJ1-5; V: TRBV7-2; CDR3: ASSGNRGTQPQH
J: TRBJ1-1; V: TRBV4-2; CDR3: ASSHAGVMNTEAF
J: TRBJ1-6; V: TRBV10-1; CDR3: ASSENRVNSPLH
J: TRBJ2-6; V: TRBV19; CDR3: ASSIRGDTSGANVLT
J: TRBJ1-2; V: TRBV5-6; CDR3: ASSPTGVGYT
J: TRBJ1-4; V: TRBV18; CDR3: ASSPNGRLPTNEKLF
J: TRBJ2-1; V: TRBV12-3/TRBV12-4; CDR3: ASSLTSGEQF
J: TRBJ1-5; V: TRBV19; CDR3: ASSADRESGQPQH
J: TRBJ1-4; V: TRBV29-1; CDR3: SVVGRDNEKLF
J: TRBJ1-1; V: TRBV7-3; CDR3: ASSLSRGLSEAF
J: TRBJ2-1; V: TRBV29-1; CDR3: SVETYEGESYNEQF